The source of this TCR beta chain is a study of metastatic and nonmetastatic thyroid tumors. Study information: Comparative analysis of repertoires was undertaken across blood and tumor or nodule tissue obtained from malignant and benign thyroid patients.

The sample holds many counts of this clone. All patients reached thyroid surgery having received no treatment beforehand. MiXCR reprocessed the PCR reads for TCRdb. The data contain about 22,000 clones, less than 40% of them singletons. The germline CDR1 and CDR2 sequences are MNHNS and SASEGT. This CDR3 contains 12 residues. V shed 7 bases and J 11 bases; nucleotides not matched to a gene: 10. The sample was blood. The receptor was isolated from a male donor with papillary thyroid cancer or a benign thyroid nodule (not recorded which). Some clones in this sample may be carry-over from other donors' samples. The chain is built from TRBV6-1 and TRBJ2-7, with TRBD1 matching 8 bases. The CDR3 nucleotides are TGTGCCAGCAATGAGCAGACAGGGGTGAAGTACTTC. This translates into CASNEQTGVKYF.